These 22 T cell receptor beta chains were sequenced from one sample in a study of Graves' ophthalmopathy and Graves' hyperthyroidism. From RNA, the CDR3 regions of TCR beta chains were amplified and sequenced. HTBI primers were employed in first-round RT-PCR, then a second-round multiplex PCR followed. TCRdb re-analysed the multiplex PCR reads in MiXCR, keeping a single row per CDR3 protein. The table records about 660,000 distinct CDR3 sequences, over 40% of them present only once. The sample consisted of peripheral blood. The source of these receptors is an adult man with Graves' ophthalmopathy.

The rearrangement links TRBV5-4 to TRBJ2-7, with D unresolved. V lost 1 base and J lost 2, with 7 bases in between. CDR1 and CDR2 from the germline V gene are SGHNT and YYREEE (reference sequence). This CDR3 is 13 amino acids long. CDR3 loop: CASSLMGTYEQYF. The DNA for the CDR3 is TGTGCCAGCAGCTTGATGGGAACCTACGAGCAGTACTTC.

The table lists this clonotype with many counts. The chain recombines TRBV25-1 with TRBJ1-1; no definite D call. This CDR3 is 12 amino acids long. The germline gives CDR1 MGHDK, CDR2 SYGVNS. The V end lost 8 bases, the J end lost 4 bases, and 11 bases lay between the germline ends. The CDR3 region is CASLDRSTEAFF. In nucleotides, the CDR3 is TGTGCCAGCCTCGATCGGAGCACTGAAGCTTTCTTT.

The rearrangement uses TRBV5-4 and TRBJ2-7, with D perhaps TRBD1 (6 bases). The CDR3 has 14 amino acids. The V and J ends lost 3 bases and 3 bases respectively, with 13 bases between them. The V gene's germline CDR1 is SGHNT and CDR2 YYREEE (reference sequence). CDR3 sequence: CASSSSTGDYEQYF. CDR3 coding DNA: TGTGCCAGCAGCTCTTCGACAGGCGACTACGAGCAGTACTTC. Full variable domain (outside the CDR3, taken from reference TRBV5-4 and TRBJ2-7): ETGVTQSPTHLIKTRGQQVTLRCSSQSGHNTVSWYQQALGQGPQFIFQYYREEENGRGNFPPRFSGLQFPNYSSELNVNALELDDSALYLCASSSSTGDYEQYFGPGTRLTVT.

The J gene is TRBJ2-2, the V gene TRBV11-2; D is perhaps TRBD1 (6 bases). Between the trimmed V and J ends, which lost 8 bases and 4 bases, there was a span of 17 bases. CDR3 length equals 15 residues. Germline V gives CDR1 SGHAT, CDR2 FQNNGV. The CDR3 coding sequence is TGTGCCAGCGAATTCCGGGACAAGGGCACCGGGGAGCTGTTTTTT. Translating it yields CASEFRDKGTGELFF. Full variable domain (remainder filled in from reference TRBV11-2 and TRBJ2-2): EAGVAQSPRYKIIEKRQSVAFWCNPISGHATLYWYQQILGQGPKLLIQFQNNGVVDDSQLPKDRFSAERLKGVDSTLKIQPAKLEDSAVYLCASEFRDKGTGELFFGEGSRLTVL.

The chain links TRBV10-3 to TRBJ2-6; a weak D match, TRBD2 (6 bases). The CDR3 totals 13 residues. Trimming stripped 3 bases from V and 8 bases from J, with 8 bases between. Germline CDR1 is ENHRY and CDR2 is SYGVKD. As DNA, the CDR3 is TGTGCCATCAGTGAAGGAGGGACCAACGTCCTGACTTTC. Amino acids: CAISEGGTNVLTF.

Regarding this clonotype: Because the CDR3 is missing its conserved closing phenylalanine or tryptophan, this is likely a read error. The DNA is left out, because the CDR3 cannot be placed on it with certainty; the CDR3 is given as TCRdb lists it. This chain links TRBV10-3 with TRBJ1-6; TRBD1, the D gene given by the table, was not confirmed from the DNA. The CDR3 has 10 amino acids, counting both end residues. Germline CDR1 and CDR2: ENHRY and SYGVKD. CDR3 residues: CAISEDRVLS.

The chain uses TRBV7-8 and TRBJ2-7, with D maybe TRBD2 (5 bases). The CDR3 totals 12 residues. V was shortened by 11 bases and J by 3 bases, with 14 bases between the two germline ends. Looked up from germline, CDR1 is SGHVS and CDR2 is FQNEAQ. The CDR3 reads CAYRTRGYEQYF. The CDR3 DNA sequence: TGTGCCTATCGTACTCGGGGCTACGAGCAGTACTTC.

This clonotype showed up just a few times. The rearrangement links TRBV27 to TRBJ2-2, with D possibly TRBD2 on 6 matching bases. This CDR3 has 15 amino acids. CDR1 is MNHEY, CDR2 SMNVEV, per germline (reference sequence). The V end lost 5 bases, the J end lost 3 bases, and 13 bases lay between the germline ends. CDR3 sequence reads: CASSPGGVHTGELFF. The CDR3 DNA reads TGTGCCAGCAGTCCAGGCGGGGTTCACACCGGGGAGCTGTTTTTT.

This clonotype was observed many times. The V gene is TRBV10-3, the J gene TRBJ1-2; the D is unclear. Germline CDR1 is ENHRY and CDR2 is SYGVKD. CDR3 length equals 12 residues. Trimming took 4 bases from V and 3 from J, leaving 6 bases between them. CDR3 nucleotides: TGTGCCATCAGTGCGGCGGACTATGGCTACACCTTC. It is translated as CAISAADYGYTF.

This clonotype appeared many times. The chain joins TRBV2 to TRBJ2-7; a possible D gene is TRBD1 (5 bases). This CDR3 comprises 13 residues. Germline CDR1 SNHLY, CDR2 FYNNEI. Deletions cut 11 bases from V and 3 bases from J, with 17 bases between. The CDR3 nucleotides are TGTGCCGGTTTTACAGGATTTAACTACGAGCAGTACTTC. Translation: CAGFTGFNYEQYF.

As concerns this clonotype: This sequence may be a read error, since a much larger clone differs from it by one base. The CDR3: CAISWGRPNTEAFF. DNA for the CDR3: TGTGCCATCAGCTGGGGGCGGCCGAACACTGAAGCTTTCTTT. The chain combines TRBV10-3 with TRBJ1-1, with TRBD1 as a possible D gene (6 bases). Germline CDR1 is ENHRY and CDR2 is SYGVKD. The CDR3 totals 14 residues. V was trimmed by 6 bases and J by 1 base, leaving 12 bases between them.

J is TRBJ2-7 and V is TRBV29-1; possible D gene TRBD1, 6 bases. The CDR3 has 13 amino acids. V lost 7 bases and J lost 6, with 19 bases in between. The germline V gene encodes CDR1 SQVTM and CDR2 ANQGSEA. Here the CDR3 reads CSGSPPTGSEQYF. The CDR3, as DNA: TGCAGCGGCAGCCCACCGACAGGCAGCGAGCAGTACTTC.

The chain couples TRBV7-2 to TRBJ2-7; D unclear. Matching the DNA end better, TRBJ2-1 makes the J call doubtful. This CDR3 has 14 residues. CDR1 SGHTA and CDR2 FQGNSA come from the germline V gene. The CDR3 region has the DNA TGTGCCAGCAGCTTAGGTCACCAGGCCAGTGAGCAGTTCTTC. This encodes CASSLGHQASEQFF.

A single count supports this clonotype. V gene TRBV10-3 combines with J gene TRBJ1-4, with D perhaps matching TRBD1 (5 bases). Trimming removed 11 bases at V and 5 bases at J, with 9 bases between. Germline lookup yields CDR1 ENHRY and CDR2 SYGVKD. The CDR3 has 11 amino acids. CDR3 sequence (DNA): TGTGCCGTCCAGGGAAATGAAAAACTGTTTTTT. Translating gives CAVQGNEKLFF.

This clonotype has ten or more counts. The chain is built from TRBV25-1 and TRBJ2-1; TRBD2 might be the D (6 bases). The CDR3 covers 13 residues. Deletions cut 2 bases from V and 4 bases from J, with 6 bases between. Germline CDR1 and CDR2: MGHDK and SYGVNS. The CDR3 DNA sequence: TGTGCCAGCAGTGAAGGGGGGTACAATGAGCAGTTCTTC. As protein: CASSEGGYNEQFF.

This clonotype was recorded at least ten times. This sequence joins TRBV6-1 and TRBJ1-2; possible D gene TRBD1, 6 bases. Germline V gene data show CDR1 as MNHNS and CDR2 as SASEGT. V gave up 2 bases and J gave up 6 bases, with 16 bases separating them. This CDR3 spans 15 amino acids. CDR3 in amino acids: CASSELRRGGNGYTF. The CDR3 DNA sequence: TGTGCCAGCAGTGAATTGAGAAGAGGGGGAAATGGCTACACCTTC.

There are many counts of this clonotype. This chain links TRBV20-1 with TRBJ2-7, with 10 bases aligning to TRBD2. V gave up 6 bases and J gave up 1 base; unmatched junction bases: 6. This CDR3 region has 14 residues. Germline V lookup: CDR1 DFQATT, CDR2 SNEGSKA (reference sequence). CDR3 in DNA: TGCAGTGCCAGGACTAGCGGTGCGTCCTACGAGCAGTACTTC. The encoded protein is CSARTSGASYEQYF.

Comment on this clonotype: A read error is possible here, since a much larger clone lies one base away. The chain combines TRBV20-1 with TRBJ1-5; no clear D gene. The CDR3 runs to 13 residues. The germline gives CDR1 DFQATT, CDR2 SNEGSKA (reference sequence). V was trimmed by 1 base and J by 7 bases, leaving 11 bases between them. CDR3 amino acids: CSARGRAGQPQHF. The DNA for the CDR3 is TGCAGTGCTAGAGGTAGGGCCGGACAGCCCCAGCATTTT.

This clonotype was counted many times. DNA of the CDR3: TGTGCCAGCAGCTCCGACAGGGATAGCTACGAGCAGTACTTC. Its protein product is CASSSDRDSYEQYF. The chain couples TRBV7-9 to TRBJ2-7, with 7 bases that match TRBD1. V dropped 4 bases and J dropped 3; count of bases not matched to a gene: 6. This CDR3 comprises 14 residues. The germline gives CDR1 SEHNR, CDR2 FQNEAQ (reference sequence).

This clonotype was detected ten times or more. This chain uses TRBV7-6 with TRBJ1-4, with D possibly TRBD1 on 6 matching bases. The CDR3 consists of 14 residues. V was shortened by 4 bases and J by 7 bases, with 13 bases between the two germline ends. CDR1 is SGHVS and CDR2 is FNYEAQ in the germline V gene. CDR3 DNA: TGTGCCAGCAGCTCGGGGGGCAGGGGTGAAAAACTGTTTTTT. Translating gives CASSSGGRGEKLFF.

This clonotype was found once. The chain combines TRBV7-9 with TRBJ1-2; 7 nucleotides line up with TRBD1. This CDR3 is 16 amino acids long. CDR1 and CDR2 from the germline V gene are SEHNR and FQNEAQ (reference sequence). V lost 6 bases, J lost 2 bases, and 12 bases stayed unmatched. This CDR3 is CASSPVGQALNYGYTF. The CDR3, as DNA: TGTGCCAGCAGTCCGGTCGGACAGGCGTTGAACTATGGCTACACCTTC. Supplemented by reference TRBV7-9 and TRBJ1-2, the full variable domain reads DTGVSQNPRHKITKRGQNVTFRCDPISEHNRLYWYRQTLGQGPEFLTYFQNEAQLEKSRLLSDRFSAERPKGSFSTLEIQRTEQGDSAMYLCASSPVGQALNYGYTFGSGTRLTVV.

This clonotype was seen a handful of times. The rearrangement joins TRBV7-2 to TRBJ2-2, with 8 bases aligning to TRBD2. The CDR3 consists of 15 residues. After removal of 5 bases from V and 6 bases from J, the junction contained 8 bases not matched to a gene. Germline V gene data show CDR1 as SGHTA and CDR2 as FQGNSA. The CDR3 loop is CASSPYGGAPGELFF. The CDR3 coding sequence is TGTGCCAGCAGCCCCTACGGGGGGGCCCCCGGGGAGCTGTTTTTT.